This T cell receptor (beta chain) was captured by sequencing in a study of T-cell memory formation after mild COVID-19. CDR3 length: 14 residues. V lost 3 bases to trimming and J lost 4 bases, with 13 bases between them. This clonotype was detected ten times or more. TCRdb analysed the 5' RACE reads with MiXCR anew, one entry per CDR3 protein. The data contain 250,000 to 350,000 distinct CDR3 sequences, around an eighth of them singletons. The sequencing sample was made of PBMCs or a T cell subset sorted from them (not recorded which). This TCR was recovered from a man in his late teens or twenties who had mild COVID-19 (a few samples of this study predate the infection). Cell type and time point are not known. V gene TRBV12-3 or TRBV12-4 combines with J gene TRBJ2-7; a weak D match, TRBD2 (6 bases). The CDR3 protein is CASSFTSREYEQYF. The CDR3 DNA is TGTGCCAGCAGTTTCACCTCCCGGGAGTACGAGCAGTACTTC.